This T cell receptor beta chain was retrieved from a study of T cells in Graves' hyperthyroidism and ophthalmopathy (dated by TCRdb to 2018 to 2020). In terms of the full investigation: Peripheral blood was collected at initial diagnosis, before any treatment. The roughly 91 discovery patients were randomly split 7:3 into training and test sets. Whether ophthalmopathy could be predicted prospectively was tested in an independent validation cohort made up of about 20 hyperthyroidism patients plus 17 patients who later progressed to ophthalmopathy. To identify distinguishing TCR V-J signatures, a discovery cohort of around 100 patients was used, comprising 43 with Graves' ophthalmopathy and around 60 with stable Graves' hyperthyroidism. In addition, the study compared T-cell repertoires in thyroid tissue and in blood from roughly six Graves' hyperthyroidism patients. Following sampling, methimazole starting at 30 mg daily was given to hyperthyroidism patients, and high-dose intravenous methylprednisolone was given to ophthalmopathy patients. The paper reports TCR Vbeta CDR3 sequencing of about 140 peripheral blood samples: under 45 ophthalmopathy, 70 to 85 hyperthyroidism and around 17 progressor patients. Broader findings and caveats from the paper: A 13 V-J signature model separated ophthalmopathy from stable hyperthyroidism, with about 90% sensitivity and just under 84% specificity in cross-validation and 80%/75% in testing. Most expanded thyroid clonotypes (frequency above 0.001) were also detected in blood, a finding suggesting that blood repertoires may reflect thyroid immune responses. In validation, progression to ophthalmopathy was predicted by the model with 70.59% sensitivity and just over 72% specificity, a median of 6.5 months before onset. No statistical method was used to set the sample size in advance, and investigators knew the group allocation.

Hyperthyroidism patients were newly diagnosed, had a disease duration of under 2 months, and were aged 18 to 65 years. The study excluded patients with uncontrolled infections, other autoimmune diseases, pregnancy or lactation. Diagnoses were based on clinical symptoms, serum thyroxine and TRAb, thyroid ultrasound and orbital computed tomography. For progressor patients, blood was drawn at the first diagnosis of hyperthyroidism, before any ophthalmopathy symptoms had appeared. Ficoll-Paque density gradient centrifugation was used to isolate PBMCs from approximately 10 ml of fresh peripheral blood. Progressor patients were defined as those initially diagnosed with Graves' hyperthyroidism in whom ophthalmopathy developed during follow-up. Total RNA was extracted with Trizol reagent, and quality was checked on an Agilent 2100 Bioanalyzer. Concerning this clonotype: Its antigen is currently not known. No much larger clonotype is one base removed from it; base qualities were not supplied.

Taken from the germline V gene (reference sequence), the CDR1 and CDR2 loops are LNHDA and SQIVND. Trimming accounts for 4 bases at V and 1 base at J, while the number of junction bases matched to no gene is 8. Reading from cysteine to phenylalanine, the CDR3 counts 18 amino acids. The only DNA kept is the CDR3, 54 bases in frame from the first base. TCR beta CDR3 regions were amplified from RNA transcripts. A first-round RT-PCR of the TCR CDR3 used the HTBI primer set with the Qiagen OneStep RT-PCR kit. Libraries were constructed in a second round of multiplex PCR, after which size selection and purification were performed. Libraries were sequenced paired-end with 100 bp reads on an Illumina HiSeq2000. On the study's bioinformatics: Raw data were processed with SOAPnuke, discarding reads with adapters, uncalled bases, mean Phred below 15, or no exact constant-primer or identifier match. COPE v1.2.5 was used to merge the high-quality paired reads, and each unique nucleotide sequence was defined as a clonotype. MiTCR v1.1 was used to align the clonotypes against IMGT TRBV, TRBD and TRBJ reference segments. The analysis included only V-J combinations with a frequency above 0.0001, which together covered over 98% of the repertoires. The TCS score was defined as F50 (clonal expansion) divided by E x V (chaos), with BLOSUM62-based TCRdist calculated between CDR3 peptides within each V-J. Welch's t-statistics and random forest reduced 514 V-J features to 10 to 15, which were used in a naive Bayes classifier (R e1071). TCRdb handled the public reads itself, with Q25 trimming in fastp and clone calling in MiXCR, and kept productive beta chains. Rows with a matching CDR3 protein are joined into one entry that keeps the most common DNA and genes. The V and J calls and clone size are TCRdb's, not the authors'. The sample table lists more than 550,000 distinct CDR3 sequences, roughly a sixth of them with a count of one. In total, the top ten clones hold 16% of the sample.

The sample consisted of blood. The V and J genes are TRBV19 and TRBJ2-2; 11 bases in the junction line up with TRBD1. The receptor's source is a woman aged 50 to 60 with Graves' hyperthyroidism that later progressed to Graves' ophthalmopathy. The DNA sequence reads TGTGCCAGTAGTACTCGGACAGGGGGCGCGGGGAACACCGGGGAGCTGTTTTTT. This codes for CASSTRTGGAGNTGELFF.